This TCR beta chain was recorded in a study of blood T cell repertoires in COVID-19 (dated by TCRdb to about 2020). Describing the broader study: Samples from collaborators originated in the United States, Italy and Spain and spanned both the acute and convalescent phases of COVID-19. The material from the prospective study consisted of cDNA or gDNA derived from T cells, B-cell-depleted T cells, or PBMCs. Subjects who had been exposed to COVID-19, were actively infected with it, or had recovered from it provided the deeply sampled blood TCRbeta repertoires that made up the dataset. The repertoires were released in a freely available public database meant as a resource for research on the immune response to SARS-CoV-2. Samples were obtained from the ongoing ImmuneRACE study (first 160 participants) and from some 1,200 subjects provided by 6 global collaborators. Sample metadata almost always included a de-identified subject ID, COVID-19 status, age in years and sex. HLA class I and class II types, where available, came from metadata supplied by the sample provider rather than from assay-based typing.

The CDR3 starts with the cysteine, ends with the phenylalanine, and has 18 residues. Left in the record is the CDR3 DNA by itself, 54 bases read in frame from the first base. V is shortened by 3 bases, J by 6 bases, and the region joining them spans 24 bases. In the germline V gene, CDR1 corresponds to MRHNA and CDR2 to SNTAGT. Beyond this particular receptor, the publication reports: The quantity of clinical and demographic metadata differed by source and by participant and was supplied without curation.

This clone was recorded at least ten times. The target of this receptor is not known. Base qualities are not at hand, and no much larger clone is one base apart. Whole blood was collected in K2EDTA tubes by collaborating institutions according to the institutions' own protocols. Collaborator samples were shipped for TCRbeta analysis as frozen whole blood, isolated PBMCs, or DNA extracted from either sample type. TCRbeta CDR3 regions were amplified from genomic DNA by means of the immunoSEQ Assay, a bias-controlled multiplex PCR. As for the authors' bioinformatics: The number of nucleated cells in each sample was estimated by amplification of reference gene primers within the assay. Sequence reads were collapsed and filtered to measure the absolute abundance of every unique TCRbeta CDR3 rearrangement. For each sample, productive Simpson clonality was calculated as the square root of Simpson's diversity index across productive rearrangements. The table comes from immuneACCESS by way of TCRdb, which keeps in-frame sequences with V and J called. Part of the clones is missing from these tables; in studies checked, under half for an unresolved V gene and the rest for unknown reasons. V and J calls and clone size are those listed in that table; D and trimming were worked out from the DNA. The sample yields 65,000 to 90,000 clones; 79% were counted once. Clones ranked in the top ten supply about a quarter of the sample.

The receptor's source is a man aged 60 to 75 with active or convalescent COVID-19. Sequencing input: peripheral blood. The V gene is TRBV6-4 and the J gene is TRBJ2-1, with TRBD2 perhaps the D gene, on 6 matching bases. The CDR3 here reads CASSEKYGWGGEGNEQFF. The nucleotide sequence is TGTGCCAGCAGTGAAAAATATGGATGGGGAGGAGAGGGCAATGAGCAGTTCTTC.